This TCR beta chain was identified during a study of monozygotic twins with inflammatory bowel disease. TCRdb reprocessed the 5' RACE reads and keeps a single row for each CDR3 protein, giving no DNA. The specimen's table records roughly 100,000 distinct CDR3 sequences. CDR1 is ENHRY and CDR2 is SYGVKD in the germline V gene. The CDR3 contains 13 residues. The origin of this receptor is a human donor with ulcerative colitis or Crohn's disease, or a healthy co-twin of an affected twin (not recorded which). Sequenced: blood. The J gene is TRBJ2-3, the V gene TRBV10-3. The CDR3 here is CAINPGGTDTQYF.